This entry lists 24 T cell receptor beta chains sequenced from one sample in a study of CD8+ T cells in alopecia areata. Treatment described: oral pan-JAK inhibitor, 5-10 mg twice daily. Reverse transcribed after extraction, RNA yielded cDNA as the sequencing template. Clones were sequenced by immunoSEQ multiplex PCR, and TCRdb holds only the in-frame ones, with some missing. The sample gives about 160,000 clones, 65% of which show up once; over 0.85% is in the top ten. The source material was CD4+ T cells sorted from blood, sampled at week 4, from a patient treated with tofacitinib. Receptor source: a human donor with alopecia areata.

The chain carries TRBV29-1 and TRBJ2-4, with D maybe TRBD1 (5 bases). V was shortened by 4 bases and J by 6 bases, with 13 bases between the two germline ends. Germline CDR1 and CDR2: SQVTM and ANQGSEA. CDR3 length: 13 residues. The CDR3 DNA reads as TGCAGCGTTGTACCTGGGGCTGGAAACATTCAGTACTTC. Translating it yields CSVVPGAGNIQYF.

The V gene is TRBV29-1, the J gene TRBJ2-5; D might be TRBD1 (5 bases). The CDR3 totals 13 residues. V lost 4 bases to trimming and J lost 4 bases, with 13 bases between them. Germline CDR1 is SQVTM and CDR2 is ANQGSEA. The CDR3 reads CSVGTGFGETQYF. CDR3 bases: TGCAGCGTTGGTACAGGATTCGGAGAGACCCAGTACTTC.

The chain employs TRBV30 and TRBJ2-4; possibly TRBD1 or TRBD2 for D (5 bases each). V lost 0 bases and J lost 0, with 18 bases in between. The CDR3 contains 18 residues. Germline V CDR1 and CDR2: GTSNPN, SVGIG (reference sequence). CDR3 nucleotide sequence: TGTGCCTGGAGTGTAAAGAACCGGGGCGTCATAGCCAAAAACATTCAGTACTTC. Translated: CAWSVKNRGVIAKNIQYF. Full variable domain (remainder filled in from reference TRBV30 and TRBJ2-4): SQTIHQWPATLVQPVGSPLSLECTVEGTSNPNLYWYRQAAGRGLQLLFYSVGIGQISSEVPQNLSASRPQDRQFILSSKKLLLSDSGFYLCAWSVKNRGVIAKNIQYFGAGTRLSVL.

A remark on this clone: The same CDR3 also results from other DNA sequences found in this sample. CDR3 DNA: TGTGCCTGGAGTGTAACCGACAATGAGCAGTTCTTC. Its protein is CAWSVTDNEQFF. The rearrangement links TRBV30 to TRBJ2-1; D not resolved. Trimming pared 0 bases from V and 5 bases from J, leaving 5 bases between. The germline V gene encodes CDR1 GTSNPN and CDR2 SVGIG (reference sequence). The CDR3 extends over 12 amino acids.

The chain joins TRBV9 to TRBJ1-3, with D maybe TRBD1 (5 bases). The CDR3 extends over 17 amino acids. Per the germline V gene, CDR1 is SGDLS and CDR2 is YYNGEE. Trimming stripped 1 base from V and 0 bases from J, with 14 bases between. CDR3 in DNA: TGTGCCAGCAGCGTATATCCGGGGGAGAGCTCTGGAAACACCATATATTTT. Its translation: CASSVYPGESSGNTIYF.

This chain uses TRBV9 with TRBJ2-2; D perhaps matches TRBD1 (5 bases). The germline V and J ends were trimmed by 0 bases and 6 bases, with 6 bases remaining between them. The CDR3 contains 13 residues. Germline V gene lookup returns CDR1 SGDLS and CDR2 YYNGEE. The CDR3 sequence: CASSVVGAGELFF. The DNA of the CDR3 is TGTGCCAGCAGCGTAGTAGGGGCCGGGGAGCTGTTTTTT.

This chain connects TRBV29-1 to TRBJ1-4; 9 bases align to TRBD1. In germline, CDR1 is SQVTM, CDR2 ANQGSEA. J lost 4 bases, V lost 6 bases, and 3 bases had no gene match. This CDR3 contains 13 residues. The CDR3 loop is CSVRQGGNEKLFF. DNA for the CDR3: TGCAGCGTGAGACAGGGGGGTAATGAAAAACTGTTTTTT.

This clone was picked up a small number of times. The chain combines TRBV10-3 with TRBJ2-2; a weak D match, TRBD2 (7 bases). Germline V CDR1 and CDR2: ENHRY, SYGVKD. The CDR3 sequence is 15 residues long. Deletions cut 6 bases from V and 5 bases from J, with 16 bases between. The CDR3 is CAIRPPGGLTGELFF. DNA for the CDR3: TGTGCCATCAGACCCCCGGGGGGCCTGACCGGGGAGCTGTTTTTT.

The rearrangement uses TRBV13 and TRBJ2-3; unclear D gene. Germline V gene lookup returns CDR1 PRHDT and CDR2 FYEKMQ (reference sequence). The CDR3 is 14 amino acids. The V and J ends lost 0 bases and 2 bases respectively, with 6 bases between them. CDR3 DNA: TGTGCCAGCAGCTTAGGGGGTTACACAGATACGCAGTATTTT. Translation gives CASSLGGYTDTQYF.

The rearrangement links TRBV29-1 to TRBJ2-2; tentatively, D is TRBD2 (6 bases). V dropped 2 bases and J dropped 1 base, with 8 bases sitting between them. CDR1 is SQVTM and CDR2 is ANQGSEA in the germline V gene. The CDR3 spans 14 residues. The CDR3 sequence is CSVERRGNTGELFF. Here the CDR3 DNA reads TGCAGCGTTGAACGGCGGGGGAACACCGGGGAGCTGTTTTTT.

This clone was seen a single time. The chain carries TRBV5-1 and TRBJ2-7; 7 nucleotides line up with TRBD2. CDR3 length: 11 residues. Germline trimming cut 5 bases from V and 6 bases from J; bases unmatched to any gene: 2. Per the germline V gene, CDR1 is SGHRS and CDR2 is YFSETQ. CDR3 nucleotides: TGCGCCAGCAGTCGGGGGGTCGAGCAGTACTTC. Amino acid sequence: CASSRGVEQYF. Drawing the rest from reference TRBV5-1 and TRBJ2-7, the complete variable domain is KAGVTQTPRYLIKTRGQQVTLSCSPISGHRSVSWYQQTPGQGLQFLFEYFSETQRNKGNFPGRFSGRQFSNSRSEMNVSTLELGDSALYLCASSRGVEQYFGPGTRLTVT.

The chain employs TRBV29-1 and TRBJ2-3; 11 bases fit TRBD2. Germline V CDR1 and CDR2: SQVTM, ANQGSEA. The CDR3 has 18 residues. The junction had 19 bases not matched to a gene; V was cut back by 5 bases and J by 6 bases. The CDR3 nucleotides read TGCAGCGTTCGATCGACTAGCGGGGACCCATCAAGTTGGGATACGCAGTATTTT. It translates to CSVRSTSGDPSSWDTQYF.

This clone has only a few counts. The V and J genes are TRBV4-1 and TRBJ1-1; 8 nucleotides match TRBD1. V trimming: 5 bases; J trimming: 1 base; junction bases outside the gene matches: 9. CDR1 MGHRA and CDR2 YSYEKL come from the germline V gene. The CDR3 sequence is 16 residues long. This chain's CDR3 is CASSVDSGTGNTEAFF. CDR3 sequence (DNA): TGCGCCAGCAGCGTAGATTCCGGGACAGGGAACACTGAAGCTTTCTTT.

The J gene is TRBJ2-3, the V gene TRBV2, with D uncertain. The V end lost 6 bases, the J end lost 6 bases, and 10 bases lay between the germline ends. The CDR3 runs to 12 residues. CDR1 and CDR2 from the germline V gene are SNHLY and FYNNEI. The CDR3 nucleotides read TGTGCCAGCAGCCGGACCCGGGATACGCAGTATTTT. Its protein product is CASSRTRDTQYF.

The CDR3 sequence: CAWRGNTEAFF. CDR3 in DNA: TGTGCCTGGAGGGGGAACACTGAAGCTTTCTTT. The rearrangement uses TRBV30 and TRBJ1-1; D is uncertain. The germline V gene encodes CDR1 GTSNPN and CDR2 SVGIG (reference sequence). The CDR3 length is 11 residues. Trimming stripped 3 bases from V and 1 base from J, with 3 bases between.

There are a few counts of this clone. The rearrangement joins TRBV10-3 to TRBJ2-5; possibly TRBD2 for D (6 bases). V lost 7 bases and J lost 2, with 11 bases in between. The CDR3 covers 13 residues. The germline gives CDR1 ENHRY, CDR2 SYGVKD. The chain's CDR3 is CAITGTLQETQYF. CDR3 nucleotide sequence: TGTGCCATCACCGGGACTTTGCAAGAGACCCAGTACTTC.

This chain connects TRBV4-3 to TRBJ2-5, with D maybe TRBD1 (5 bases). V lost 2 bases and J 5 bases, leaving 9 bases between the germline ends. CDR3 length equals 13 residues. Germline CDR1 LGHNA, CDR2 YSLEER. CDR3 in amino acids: CASSQQGAETQYF. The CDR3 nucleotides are TGCGCCAGCAGCCAACAGGGCGCGGAGACCCAGTACTTC.

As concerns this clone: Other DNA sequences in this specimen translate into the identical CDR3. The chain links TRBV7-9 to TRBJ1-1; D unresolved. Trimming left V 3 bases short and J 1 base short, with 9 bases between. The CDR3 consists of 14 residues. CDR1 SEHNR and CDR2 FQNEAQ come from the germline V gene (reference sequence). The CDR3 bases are TGTGCCAGCAGCTTGGAGGGCGGGAACACTGAAGCTTTCTTT. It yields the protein CASSLEGGNTEAFF.

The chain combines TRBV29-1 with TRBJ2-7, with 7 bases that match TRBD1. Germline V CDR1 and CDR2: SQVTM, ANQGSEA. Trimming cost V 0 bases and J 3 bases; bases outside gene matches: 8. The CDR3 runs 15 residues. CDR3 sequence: CSVEEGQGVFYEQYF. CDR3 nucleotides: TGCAGCGTTGAAGAGGGCCAGGGGGTCTTCTACGAGCAGTACTTC.

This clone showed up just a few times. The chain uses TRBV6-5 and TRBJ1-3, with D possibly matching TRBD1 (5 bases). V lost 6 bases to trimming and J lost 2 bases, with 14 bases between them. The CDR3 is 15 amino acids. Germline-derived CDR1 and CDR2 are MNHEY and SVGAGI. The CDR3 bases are TGTGCCAGCAGAGAGAGCCTGGGACCTGGAAACACCATATATTTT. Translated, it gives CASRESLGPGNTIYF.

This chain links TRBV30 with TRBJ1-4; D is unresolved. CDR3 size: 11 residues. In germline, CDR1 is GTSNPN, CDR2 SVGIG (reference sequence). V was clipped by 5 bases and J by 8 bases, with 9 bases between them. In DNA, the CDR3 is TGTGCCTGGGCGGAGCGGGAAAAACTGTTTTTT. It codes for CAWAEREKLFF.

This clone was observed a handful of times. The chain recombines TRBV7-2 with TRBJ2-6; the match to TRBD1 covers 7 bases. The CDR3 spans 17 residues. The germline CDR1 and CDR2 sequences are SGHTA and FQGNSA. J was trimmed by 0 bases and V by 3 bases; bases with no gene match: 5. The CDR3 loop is CASSFDRAISGANVLTF. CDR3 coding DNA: TGTGCCAGCAGCTTCGACAGGGCAATCTCTGGGGCCAACGTCCTGACTTTC. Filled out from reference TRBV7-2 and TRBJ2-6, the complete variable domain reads GAGVSQSPSNKVTEKGKDVELRCDPISGHTALYWYRQSLGQGLEFLIYFQGNSAPDKSGLPSDRFSAERTGGSVSTLTIQRTQQEDSAVYLCASSFDRAISGANVLTFGAGSRLTVL.

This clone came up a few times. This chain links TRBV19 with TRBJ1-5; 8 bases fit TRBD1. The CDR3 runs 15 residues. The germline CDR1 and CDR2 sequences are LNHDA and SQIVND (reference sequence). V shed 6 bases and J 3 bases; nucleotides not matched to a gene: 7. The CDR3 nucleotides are TGTGCCAGTAGCCACCGGGACAGGTTCAATCAGCCCCAGCATTTT. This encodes CASSHRDRFNQPQHF.

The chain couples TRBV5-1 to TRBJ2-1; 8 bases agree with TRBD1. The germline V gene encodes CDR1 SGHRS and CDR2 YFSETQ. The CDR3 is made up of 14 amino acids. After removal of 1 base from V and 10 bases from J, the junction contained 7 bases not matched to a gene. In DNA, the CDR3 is TGCGCCAGCAGCTTGCCAGGGGGCCTCTCCGAGCAGTTCTTC. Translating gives CASSLPGGLSEQFF.